The clone carrying this T cell receptor beta chain has ten or more counts. Trimming at V came to 4 bases and at J to 4 bases, leaving 6 bases not matched to a gene. Per germline, CDR1 SGHRS and CDR2 YFSETQ. This CDR3 is built from 14 residues. These data are taken from a study of T-cell memory formation after mild COVID-19. Via MiXCR, TCRdb re-called the 5' RACE reads, giving one row per CDR3 protein. The profile shows over 40,000 distinct CDR3 sequences, 12% of them singletons. The receptor was derived from a man in his late teens or twenties who had mild COVID-19 (a few samples of this study predate the infection). Cell type and time point are not known. The specimen sequenced was PBMCs or a T cell subset sorted from them (not recorded which). The V and J genes are TRBV5-1 and TRBJ2-5; 8 bases agree with TRBD2. The CDR3 DNA is TGCGCCAGCAGCCTCGGGGGGGCATCAGAGACCCAGTACTTC. It is translated as CASSLGGASETQYF.